The clone carrying this TCR beta chain has just one count. The data belong to a study of T cell changes during pregnancy in multiple sclerosis. With 2 bases clipped from V and 4 bases from J, the junction kept 0 bases outside the gene matches. Germline loops: CDR1 SGHTA, CDR2 FQGTGA. CDR3 length: 14 residues. Clones were read by immunoSEQ multiplex PCR, and TCRdb kept only the in-frame ones, dropping some. The sample has some 80,000 clones, around 94% seen once; the top ten hold less than 0.15%. The sequence derives from a female donor with multiple sclerosis, enrolled in a pregnancy study. The gene calls are TRBV7-3 and TRBJ2-3; 10 bases match TRBD2. The sequencing here drew on CD4+ T cells from peripheral blood mononuclear cells, taken after pregnancy. The CDR3 nucleotides are TGTGCCAGCAGCTTACTAGCGGGAGCAGATACGCAGTATTTT. This gives the protein CASSLLAGADTQYF.